Listed here are 20 T cell receptor beta chains from one sample, sequenced in a study of cytomegalovirus exposure and HLA in healthy donors. In the PCR, 60 Vbeta and 13 Jbeta primers were used. Repertoires were generated with immunoSEQ multiplex PCR, while TCRdb's copy carries only in-frame clones and drops some. The table has 150,000 to 200,000 clones, around 72% seen once. Sequencing was done on a sample of PBMCs. The origin of the receptors is a man in his forties in good health and CMV-seropositive.

The rearrangement joins TRBV11-2 to TRBJ1-1, with D uncertain. Per the germline V gene, CDR1 is SGHAT and CDR2 is FQNNGV. This CDR3 contains 15 residues. Between the trimmed V and J ends, which lost 2 bases and 10 bases, there was a span of 20 bases. CDR3 region: CASSLSRARGQRAFF. CDR3 in DNA: TGTGCCAGCAGCTTATCCCGGGCCAGAGGGCAAAGAGCTTTCTTT.

The chain has TRBV4-3 and TRBJ2-5; the D gene is possibly TRBD2 (7 bases). Germline loops: CDR1 LGHNA, CDR2 YSLEER. Trimming left V 0 bases short and J 5 bases short, with 13 bases between. CDR3 length: 15 residues. The CDR3 region is CASSQEGGDGETQYF. In DNA form, the CDR3 reads TGCGCCAGCAGCCAAGAAGGGGGGGACGGTGAGACCCAGTACTTC.

The chain couples TRBV5-1 to TRBJ1-5; no definite D call. V was clipped by 0 bases and J by 0 bases, with 7 bases between them. Germline CDR1 reads SGHRS; CDR2 reads YFSETQ. The CDR3 totals 15 residues. This CDR3 is CASSLAPDSNQPQHF. For the CDR3, the DNA is TGCGCCAGCAGCTTGGCCCCAGATAGCAATCAGCCCCAGCATTTT.

This clone showed up just a few times. The chain is built from TRBV20-1 and TRBJ2-7; D uncertain. This CDR3 has 11 residues. Germline lookup yields CDR1 DFQATT and CDR2 SNEGSKA (reference sequence). Trimming took 3 bases from V and 7 from J, leaving 10 bases between them. Written as DNA, the CDR3 is TGCAGTGCTAGGCAAACAGCAGAGCAGTACTTC. The encoded protein is CSARQTAEQYF.

Concerning this clone itself: This same CDR3 is encoded by further DNA sequences in the sample. V and J are TRBV18 and TRBJ2-3; 7 bases match TRBD1. The CDR3 has 15 residues. CDR1 is KGHSH, CDR2 LQKENI, per germline. V dropped 1 base and J dropped 2; count of bases not matched to a gene: 3. The CDR3 DNA follows: TGTGCCAGCTCACCACAAACAGGGGCCACAGATACGCAGTATTTT. This translates into CASSPQTGATDTQYF.

The chain recombines TRBV9 with TRBJ2-1; 11 bases match TRBD2. Unmatched junction bases numbered 12, after V lost 0 bases and J lost 10 bases. The CDR3 length is 17 residues. Germline assignment: CDR1 SGDLS and CDR2 YYNGEE. Written as DNA, the CDR3 is TGTGCCAGCAGCGTAGAGGGGGTGGCTAGCGGGGGGCGGGAGCAGTTCTTC. Translation: CASSVEGVASGGREQFF.

This rearrangement joins TRBV23-1 to TRBJ2-3; TRBD1 might be the D (6 bases). TRBV23-1 is noted as an ORF with a role that remains uncertain. The CDR3 runs to 17 residues. V lost 3 bases to trimming and J lost 2 bases, with 18 bases between them. The CDR3 is CASSHPPGTPPTDTQYF. In nucleotides, the CDR3 is TGCGCCAGCAGTCATCCGCCCGGGACACCTCCCACAGATACGCAGTATTTT.

The rearrangement links TRBV14 to TRBJ2-6; 10 bases match TRBD1. Trimming removed 4 bases from V and 1 base from J; junction bases left unmatched: 4. The germline V gene encodes CDR1 SGHDN and CDR2 FVKESK. This CDR3 comprises 17 residues. The CDR3 reads CASSPGQGNSGANVLTF. For the CDR3, the DNA is TGTGCCAGCAGCCCGGGACAGGGGAATTCTGGGGCCAACGTCCTGACTTTC.

This clone was picked up a small number of times. The chain has TRBV7-6 and TRBJ2-5, with D tentatively TRBD1 (6 bases). Germline CDR1 SGHVS, CDR2 FNYEAQ. CDR3 length: 13 amino acids. Trimming stripped 6 bases from V and 4 bases from J, with 12 bases between. The CDR3 protein is CASRSRGGETQYF. CDR3 bases: TGTGCCAGCAGGTCGCGAGGGGGAGAGACCCAGTACTTC.

The chain carries TRBV7-6 and TRBJ2-3, with D possibly being TRBD2 (5 bases). This CDR3 has 16 amino acids. Looked up from germline, CDR1 is SGHVS and CDR2 is FNYEAQ. Trimming shortened V by 3 bases and J by 3 bases, and 16 bases separated the two germline ends. The CDR3 nucleotides read TGTGCCAGCAGCTTCCGGTCGTGTTGGAGGACAGATACGCAGTATTTT. This sequence encodes CASSFRSCWRTDTQYF.

This clone was seen only once. The rearrangement links TRBV10-3 to TRBJ2-1, with a tentative D call TRBD2 (5 bases). V lost 8 bases to trimming and J lost 0 bases, with 11 bases between them. The CDR3 runs 14 residues. Germline loops: CDR1 ENHRY, CDR2 SYGVKD. CDR3 residues: CAISGVSSYNEQFF. CDR3 coding DNA: TGTGCCATCTCCGGGGTTAGCTCCTACAATGAGCAGTTCTTC.

This sequence joins TRBV27 and TRBJ1-5; D is ambiguous. The germline CDR1 and CDR2 sequences are MNHEY and SMNVEV (reference sequence). Trimming removed 2 bases at V and 3 bases at J, with 8 bases between. The CDR3 runs to 14 residues. This CDR3 reads CASSLRGINQPQHF. The DNA for the CDR3 is TGTGCCAGCAGTTTAAGAGGGATCAATCAGCCCCAGCATTTT.

This clone was recorded only once. This chain uses TRBV7-2 with TRBJ1-2; TRBD1 aligns across 9 bases. With V trimmed by 4 bases and J by 2 bases, 5 bases remained unmatched. The CDR3 loop spans 15 amino acids. CDR1 SGHTA and CDR2 FQGNSA come from the germline V gene. The DNA for the CDR3 is TGTGCCAGCAGCTGGGGACAGGGCGGAAACTATGGCTACACCTTC. Its protein is CASSWGQGGNYGYTF.

This clone has at least ten counts. The chain employs TRBV7-2 and TRBJ2-3, with D perhaps TRBD1 (6 bases). Germline V gene sequence: CDR1 SGHTA, CDR2 FQGNSA. Trimming left V 4 bases short and J 8 bases short, with 19 bases between. The CDR3 runs to 15 residues. The CDR3 loop reads CASSSSGTNRATQYF. The CDR3 DNA sequence: TGTGCCAGCAGCTCTTCCGGGACCAACAGGGCTACGCAGTATTTT.

The V and J genes are TRBV9 and TRBJ2-2, with 8 positions matching TRBD2. CDR3 length: 15 amino acids. Germline loops: CDR1 SGDLS, CDR2 YYNGEE. J gave up 3 bases and V 5 bases, and 6 bases lay outside the gene matches. CDR3 bases: TGTGCCAGCAGGGCGGGGGGCATCGACACCGGGGAGCTGTTTTTT. Its protein is CASRAGGIDTGELFF.

This clone has just one count. V and J are TRBV6-5 and TRBJ1-2; D unclear. Trimming removed 0 bases from V and 8 bases from J, with 13 bases in between. Germline V CDR1 and CDR2: MNHEY, SVGAGI. The CDR3 runs to 14 residues. This CDR3 is CASSYSAGLEGYTF. Written as DNA, the CDR3 is TGTGCCAGCAGTTACTCAGCGGGTTTGGAGGGCTACACCTTC.

The CDR3 reads CASSSTGSWYGYTF. CDR3 DNA: TGTGCCAGTAGTTCGACAGGGAGTTGGTATGGCTACACCTTC. The rearrangement links TRBV19 to TRBJ1-2; 7 bases match TRBD1. J lost 5 bases, V lost 5 bases, and 8 bases had no gene match. Germline-derived CDR1 and CDR2 are LNHDA and SQIVND (reference sequence). The CDR3 extends over 14 amino acids.

J is TRBJ1-1 and V is TRBV7-8; TRBD1 is a possible D gene (5 bases). Deletions cut 4 bases from V and 1 base from J, with 16 bases between. Germline V gene lookup returns CDR1 SGHVS and CDR2 FQNEAQ. This CDR3 spans 16 amino acids. DNA of the CDR3: TGTGCCAGCAGCTCTGATAGGAAAACAGGGAACACTGAAGCTTTCTTT. It is translated as CASSSDRKTGNTEAFF.

As for this clone: Germline is not matched at one junction end, which may reflect a read error. The rearrangement uses TRBV6-1 and TRBJ2-5; D uncertain. This CDR3 has 14 residues. Germline V CDR1 and CDR2: MNHNS, SASEGT. The CDR3 spells CASRELGAQGTQYF. CDR3 nucleotides: TGTGCCAGCAGAGAATTAGGAGCCCAAGGGACCCAGTACTTC.

The chain combines TRBV7-2 with TRBJ1-4; D gene ambiguous. The CDR3 length is 16 residues. Germline V lookup: CDR1 SGHTA, CDR2 FQGNSA. Trimming removed 1 base from V and 0 bases from J, with 9 bases in between. The CDR3 sequence is CASSLDPPATNEKLFF. The CDR3 coding sequence is TGTGCCAGCAGCTTAGACCCCCCAGCAACTAATGAAAAACTGTTTTTT.